The rows below give T cell receptor beta chains drawn from one sample of a study of monozygotic twins with inflammatory bowel disease. Each CDR3 protein gets one entry in TCRdb, which reprocessed the 5' RACE reads and gives no DNA. The sample table sets out a few hundred thousand distinct CDR3 sequences. Sequencing was carried out using blood. Every receptor here comes from a human donor with ulcerative colitis or Crohn's disease, or a healthy co-twin of an affected twin (not recorded which). Each CDR3 is given with its conserved first and last residue. The order of the fields is J gene, V gene, CDR3 protein.

j_gene: TRBJ2-4
v_gene: TRBV20-1
CDR3aa: CSAPSGTGIGNIQYF

j_gene: TRBJ2-5
v_gene: TRBV6-1
CDR3aa: CASSEASGGQETQYF

j_gene: TRBJ1-2
v_gene: TRBV29-1
CDR3aa: CSVAGNYGYTF

j_gene: TRBJ1-5
v_gene: TRBV20-1
CDR3aa: CSASGRAVYSNQPQHF

j_gene: TRBJ2-2
v_gene: TRBV29-1
CDR3aa: CSVGFRGTGELFF

j_gene: TRBJ1-2
v_gene: TRBV6-6
CDR3aa: CASSESYGYTF

j_gene: TRBJ2-3
v_gene: TRBV7-2
CDR3aa: CASSPAGTSGTDTQYF

j_gene: TRBJ2-3
v_gene: TRBV11-3
CDR3aa: CASSFRAGVTDTQYF

j_gene: TRBJ2-5
v_gene: TRBV5-1
CDR3aa: CASSLTVSKTQYF

j_gene: TRBJ2-3
v_gene: TRBV6-6
CDR3aa: CASRTSTTDTQYF

j_gene: TRBJ2-3
v_gene: TRBV5-1
CDR3aa: CASSLDRGRDTQYF

j_gene: TRBJ2-1
v_gene: TRBV7-9
CDR3aa: CASSSRGPGNEQFF

j_gene: TRBJ1-1
v_gene: TRBV7-8
CDR3aa: CASRHLEATEAFF

j_gene: TRBJ2-5
v_gene: TRBV7-2
CDR3aa: CASSLVTSGGQETQYF

j_gene: TRBJ2-3
v_gene: TRBV30
CDR3aa: CAWSAGDTDTQYF

j_gene: TRBJ2-7
v_gene: TRBV14
CDR3aa: CASSLGRGYEQYF